The clone carrying this T cell receptor (beta chain) was detected ten times or more. The antigen is unknown. Patients aged 18 to 65 had newly diagnosed hyperthyroidism that had lasted under 2 months. Exclusion criteria comprised uncontrolled infection, other autoimmune disease, pregnancy or lactation. The sample comes from a study of T cells in Graves' hyperthyroidism and ophthalmopathy. Whole-study results and caveats: In the blood, most expanded thyroid clonotypes above 0.001 appeared as well.

TCR beta CDR3 region amplification was performed from RNA transcripts. The HTBI primer set was used in a first-round RT-PCR of the TCR CDR3. TCRdb re-called the multiplex PCR reads through MiXCR, storing one row per CDR3 protein. The data show around 380,000 distinct CDR3 sequences, approximately 12% seen once. Per germline, CDR1 DFQATT and CDR2 SNEGSKA (reference sequence). Trimming at V came to 3 bases and at J to 1 base, leaving 13 bases not matched to a gene. The CDR3 has 18 amino acids. The origin of this receptor is a man aged 25-40 years with Graves' hyperthyroidism that later progressed to Graves' ophthalmopathy. The source material was blood. This chain links TRBV20-1 with TRBJ2-3; TRBD1 matches 10 bases. The DNA of the CDR3 is TGCAGTGCTAGGGGGGGATTGACAGGGGGCGCGGGCACAGATACGCAGTATTTT. It encodes CSARGGLTGGAGTDTQYF.